The rows below give T cell receptor beta chains drawn from one sample of a study of response to subunit inactivated influenza vaccine. One entry per CDR3 protein results from TCRdb running MiXCR on the RT-PCR reads. Of approximately 290,000 distinct CDR3 sequences detected, about 20% appear once; the ten largest clones hold 10% to 13%. Sequenced material: PBMCs from blood, taken less than 22 months after vaccination. Source of these receptors: a man aged 50-75 years who received an inactivated influenza vaccine. CDR3s include the opening cysteine and the closing phenylalanine or tryptophan. Fields, in order: J gene, V gene, clone size, D gene, CDR3 DNA, CDR3 protein. A D gene is named only where the DNA matches it firmly. The size of a clone is reported for some rows only, either as once, few or many, or as a class for expanded clones.

J gene: TRBJ1-3
V gene: TRBV6-5
clone size: .
D gene: .
CDR3 DNA: TGTGCCAGCAGTTCGTTCCGGTCGGGGAGCTCTGGAAACACCATATATTTT
CDR3 protein: CASSSFRSGSSGNTIYF

J gene: TRBJ2-3
V gene: TRBV9
clone size: .
D gene: .
CDR3 DNA: TGTGCCAGCAGCGCGGACGGTGACAAGACAGATACGCAGTATTTT
CDR3 protein: CASSADGDKTDTQYF

J gene: TRBJ2-1
V gene: TRBV12-3/TRBV12-4
clone size: few
D gene: .
CDR3 DNA: TGTGCCAGCAGTGCTTTAGCAGGCGGTGAGCAGTTCTTC
CDR3 protein: CASSALAGGEQFF

J gene: TRBJ2-7
V gene: TRBV20-1
clone size: .
D gene: .
CDR3 DNA: TGCAGTGCTGGTCCAGGTGCGAACTACGAGCAGTACTTC
CDR3 protein: CSAGPGANYEQYF

J gene: TRBJ1-3
V gene: TRBV4-2
clone size: .
D gene: TRBD1
CDR3 DNA: TGTGCCAGCAGCTCAATCCGGGACAGGGGTGCTGGAAACACCATATATTTT
CDR3 protein: CASSSIRDRGAGNTIYF

J gene: TRBJ2-3
V gene: TRBV7-6
clone size: few
D gene: TRBD1
CDR3 DNA: TGTGCCAGCAGCTTAGGCGGACAGGGCTTAAGGACAGATACGCAGTATTTT
CDR3 protein: CASSLGGQGLRTDTQYF

J gene: TRBJ1-2
V gene: TRBV11-2
clone size: .
D gene: TRBD1
CDR3 DNA: TGTGCCAGCAGCTTCTCAACCGGGACAGGGAAGGGGAACTATGGCTACACCTTC
CDR3 protein: CASSFSTGTGKGNYGYTF

J gene: TRBJ1-2
V gene: TRBV5-8
clone size: once
D gene: TRBD1
CDR3 DNA: TGTGCCAGCAGCCCGGAACAGGGGCGGCCGGGCTACACCTTC
CDR3 protein: CASSPEQGRPGYTF

J gene: TRBJ1-1
V gene: TRBV7-2
clone size: .
D gene: .
CDR3 DNA: TGTGCCAGCAGCCTCTCAATGACACAGAACACTGAAGCTTTCTTT
CDR3 protein: CASSLSMTQNTEAFF

J gene: TRBJ2-1
V gene: TRBV10-1
clone size: .
D gene: .
CDR3 DNA: TGCGCCAGCAGTGGGGTTCAGAATTACAATGAGCAGTTCTTC
CDR3 protein: CASSGVQNYNEQFF

J gene: TRBJ2-7
V gene: TRBV7-3
clone size: .
D gene: TRBD1
CDR3 DNA: TGTGCCAGCAGCTCTCTGGACAGGGGCGAGCAGTACTTC
CDR3 protein: CASSSLDRGEQYF

J gene: TRBJ2-3
V gene: TRBV29-1
clone size: few
D gene: .
CDR3 DNA: TGCAGCGGAACTCATTATTCTAGCACAGATACGCAGTATTTT
CDR3 protein: CSGTHYSSTDTQYF

J gene: TRBJ2-5
V gene: TRBV6-6
clone size: .
D gene: .
CDR3 DNA: TGTGCCAGCAGTCGGACTAAACAAGAGACCCAGTACTTC
CDR3 protein: CASSRTKQETQYF

J gene: TRBJ2-3
V gene: TRBV7-8
clone size: .
D gene: TRBD2
CDR3 DNA: TGTGCCAGCAGCCCCCGGCTAGCGGGGGATACGCAGTATTTT
CDR3 protein: CASSPRLAGDTQYF

J gene: TRBJ1-5
V gene: TRBV20-1
clone size: few
D gene: .
CDR3 DNA: TGCAGTGCTCCTTCCGGGGGTAATCAGCCCCAGCATTTT
CDR3 protein: CSAPSGGNQPQHF

J gene: TRBJ1-2
V gene: TRBV20-1
clone size: .
D gene: .
CDR3 DNA: TGCAGTGCTCATCCGAGGGTGGGGGGTTATTGCTACACCTTC
CDR3 protein: CSAHPRVGGYCYTF

J gene: TRBJ2-5
V gene: TRBV15
clone size: .
D gene: TRBD1
CDR3 DNA: TGTGCCACCAGCGTGACGGACAGGGCCCAAGAGACCCAGTACTTC
CDR3 protein: CATSVTDRAQETQYF

J gene: TRBJ2-5
V gene: TRBV6-2/TRBV6-3
clone size: .
D gene: .
CDR3 DNA: TGTGCCAGTTGGTCATGGGGGGCCCTTAGGGAGACCCAGTACTTC
CDR3 protein: CASWSWGALRETQYF

J gene: TRBJ1-5
V gene: TRBV28
clone size: many
D gene: .
CDR3 DNA: TGTGCCGGATCGAGAGAGTCCAATCAGCCCCAGCATTTT
CDR3 protein: CAGSRESNQPQHF

J gene: TRBJ2-1
V gene: TRBV6-1
clone size: few
D gene: TRBD2
CDR3 DNA: TGTGCCAGCAGTCGACTAGCGTGGAGCTCCTACAATGAGCAGTTCTTC
CDR3 protein: CASSRLAWSSYNEQFF

J gene: TRBJ2-1
V gene: TRBV2
clone size: few
D gene: .
CDR3 DNA: TGTGCCAGCAGCGGGAGTATCGGCAATGAGCAGTTCTTC
CDR3 protein: CASSGSIGNEQFF

J gene: TRBJ1-2
V gene: TRBV7-2
clone size: .
D gene: .
CDR3 DNA: TGTGCCAGCAGGCCAAGCAGGGTTGCTAACTATGGCTACACCTTC
CDR3 protein: CASRPSRVANYGYTF

J gene: TRBJ1-2
V gene: TRBV14
clone size: many
D gene: .
CDR3 DNA: TGTGCCAGCAGACCTCGAGGGGCGCGGGGCTACACCTTC
CDR3 protein: CASRPRGARGYTF

J gene: TRBJ2-2
V gene: TRBV7-9
clone size: .
D gene: .
CDR3 DNA: TGTGCCAGCAGCTTACCGTGGCGGGATTGGACCGGGGAGCTGTTTTTT
CDR3 protein: CASSLPWRDWTGELFF

J gene: TRBJ2-7
V gene: TRBV5-5
clone size: .
D gene: .
CDR3 DNA: TGTGCCAGCAATTACGGGTCCTCAACCGAGCAGTACTTC
CDR3 protein: CASNYGSSTEQYF

J gene: TRBJ2-5
V gene: TRBV20-1
clone size: few
D gene: .
CDR3 DNA: TGCAGTGCTAATCAAGAGACCCAGTACTTC
CDR3 protein: CSANQETQYF

J gene: TRBJ2-2
V gene: TRBV5-1
clone size: .
D gene: .
CDR3 DNA: TGCGCCAGCAGCTTGGATCCCCGGGACACCGGGGAGCTGTTTTTT
CDR3 protein: CASSLDPRDTGELFF

J gene: TRBJ2-1
V gene: TRBV7-9
clone size: .
D gene: TRBD1
CDR3 DNA: TGTGCCAGCAGCATTGACAGGGCATACAATGAGCAGTTCTTC
CDR3 protein: CASSIDRAYNEQFF

J gene: TRBJ2-3
V gene: TRBV5-1
clone size: few
D gene: .
CDR3 DNA: TGCGCCAGCAGCTTGGCAGGGAGGTTTAGCGATACGCAGTATTTT
CDR3 protein: CASSLAGRFSDTQYF

J gene: TRBJ1-4
V gene: TRBV4-3
clone size: few
D gene: .
CDR3 DNA: TGCGCCAGCAGCCAAGACGATCGTAAAGGTGAAAAACTGTTTTTT
CDR3 protein: CASSQDDRKGEKLFF

J gene: TRBJ2-5
V gene: TRBV7-9
clone size: once
D gene: TRBD1
CDR3 DNA: TGTGCCAGCAGCTACCTCGGACAGGGCCGGGAGACCCAGTACTTC
CDR3 protein: CASSYLGQGRETQYF

J gene: TRBJ2-2
V gene: TRBV7-6
clone size: few
D gene: .
CDR3 DNA: TGTGCCAGCAGCTCGTTTCTGGCCGGGGAGCTGTTTTTT
CDR3 protein: CASSSFLAGELFF

J gene: TRBJ1-2
V gene: TRBV5-1
clone size: few
D gene: TRBD1
CDR3 DNA: TGCGCCAGCAGCGAAACAGGGGGCGCTGGATATGGCTACACCTTC
CDR3 protein: CASSETGGAGYGYTF

J gene: TRBJ1-3
V gene: TRBV4-2
clone size: many
D gene: .
CDR3 DNA: TGTGCCAGCAGCCACCAAGGGGGAGCTACTGGAAACACCATATATTTT
CDR3 protein: CASSHQGGATGNTIYF

J gene: TRBJ2-7
V gene: TRBV20-1
clone size: .
D gene: .
CDR3 DNA: TGCAGTGCTACACAGGTCGCCACCTACGAGCAGTACTTC
CDR3 protein: CSATQVATYEQYF

J gene: TRBJ1-1
V gene: TRBV12-3/TRBV12-4
clone size: .
D gene: .
CDR3 DNA: TGTGCCAGCCTAGAGGGGGTCGCCACTGAAGCTTTCTTT
CDR3 protein: CASLEGVATEAFF

J gene: TRBJ1-3
V gene: TRBV6-5
clone size: .
D gene: .
CDR3 DNA: TGTGCCAGCAGTTACGGGCACGGGGGGCGGTGGACTGGAAACACCATATATTTT
CDR3 protein: CASSYGHGGRWTGNTIYF

J gene: TRBJ1-1
V gene: TRBV5-1
clone size: many
D gene: TRBD1
CDR3 DNA: TGCGCCAGCAGCTCAACCGGGACAGCGATTGAAGCTTTCTTT
CDR3 protein: CASSSTGTAIEAFF

J gene: TRBJ2-7
V gene: TRBV2
clone size: .
D gene: TRBD2
CDR3 DNA: TGTGCCAGCAGTGATTGGGGAAGGATGGGACTAGACGCCTACGAGCAGTACTTC
CDR3 protein: CASSDWGRMGLDAYEQYF

J gene: TRBJ1-5
V gene: TRBV7-9
clone size: .
D gene: TRBD1
CDR3 DNA: TGTGCCAGCAGCTTCGACAGGGGAGACAATCAGCCCCAGCATTTT
CDR3 protein: CASSFDRGDNQPQHF

J gene: TRBJ1-2
V gene: TRBV5-1
clone size: .
D gene: TRBD1
CDR3 DNA: TGCGCCAGCAGCTTTTGGACAGGGAGCGGCTACACCTTC
CDR3 protein: CASSFWTGSGYTF

J gene: TRBJ2-3
V gene: TRBV4-3
clone size: few
D gene: .
CDR3 DNA: TGCGCCAGCAGCCCCCCCCGGGAGTATTTT
CDR3 protein: CASSPPREYF

J gene: TRBJ1-1
V gene: TRBV18
clone size: .
D gene: .
CDR3 DNA: TGTGCCAGCTCACCATTGATGACCCAGGGATGGACTGAAGCTTTCTTT
CDR3 protein: CASSPLMTQGWTEAFF

J gene: TRBJ2-7
V gene: TRBV30
clone size: .
D gene: .
CDR3 DNA: TGTGCCGGAGAGATACGGGACGGCTACGAGCAGTACTTC
CDR3 protein: CAGEIRDGYEQYF

J gene: TRBJ2-3
V gene: TRBV27
clone size: once
D gene: TRBD1
CDR3 DNA: TGTGCCAGCAGTTTACTCGACAGGGAGCTTACCACAGATACGCAGTATTTT
CDR3 protein: CASSLLDRELTTDTQYF

J gene: TRBJ2-1
V gene: TRBV5-1
clone size: few
D gene: TRBD2
CDR3 DNA: TGCGCCAGCAGCTTCAGAGCGGGGGGAAATTACAATGAGCAGTTCTTC
CDR3 protein: CASSFRAGGNYNEQFF

J gene: TRBJ2-7
V gene: TRBV4-2
clone size: .
D gene: .
CDR3 DNA: TGTGCCAGCAGCCATGAGATAGCCTACCACGAGCAGTACTTC
CDR3 protein: CASSHEIAYHEQYF

J gene: TRBJ2-7
V gene: TRBV6-1
clone size: few
D gene: TRBD1
CDR3 DNA: TGTGCCAGCAGACGCCGGACAGGCCACTACGAGCAGTACTTC
CDR3 protein: CASRRRTGHYEQYF

J gene: TRBJ1-2
V gene: TRBV7-8
clone size: .
D gene: .
CDR3 DNA: TGTGCCAGCAGCTTCAGGGGATACTATGGCTACACCTTC
CDR3 protein: CASSFRGYYGYTF